What follows describes a single T cell receptor (beta chain). This specimen comes from a study of blood T cell repertoires in COVID-19. On the study more broadly: Samples came from the United States, Italy and Spain, spanning acute and convalescent COVID-19.

Cohort 3 donors counted as recovered after two negative PCRs, clearance, or resolved symptoms. In the authors' workflow: By means of reference gene primer amplification, nucleated cell counts were estimated. Sequenced by immunoSEQ multiplex PCR; TCRdb stores in-frame clones only, minus some. V and J calls plus clone size are reproduced from that table; the DNA served to infer D and trimming. Altogether around 300,000 clones are present, 75% to 90% being singletons, with the ten largest covering 1.7%. The sequenced material came from PBMCs or T cells enriched from blood (not recorded which). This TCR was recovered from a woman aged 35 to 49 who had recovered from COVID-19.

The CDR3 DNA sequence: TGTGCCAGCAGCTTGGCAGGGCCCACTAATGAAAAACTGTTTTTT. Translated: CASSLAGPTNEKLFF. V is TRBV5-5 and J is TRBJ1-4; a possible D gene is TRBD1 (5 bases). The ends were cut back, 0 bases at V and 2 bases at J, with 8 bases in the middle. Germline CDR1 reads SGHKS; CDR2 reads YYEKEE (reference sequence). The CDR3 spans 15 residues. Filled out from reference TRBV5-5 and TRBJ1-4, the complete variable domain reads DAGVTQSPTHLIKTRGQQVTLRCSPISGHKSVSWYQQVLGQGPQFIFQYYEKEERGRGNFPDRFSARQFPNYSSELNVNALLLGDSALYLCASSLAGPTNEKLFFGSGTQLSVL.